A selection of T cell receptor beta chains follows, all from one sample in a study of low-dose radiotherapy and immunotherapy resistance in tumors. TCRdb used MiXCR to reprocess the reads, holding one entry per CDR3 protein. The sample lists tens of thousands of distinct CDR3 sequences, more than 25% occurring once. Sample: PBMCs, taken before treatment. These TCRs come from a male donor with rectosigmoid adenocarcinoma. CDR3s include the opening cysteine and the closing phenylalanine or tryptophan. Each record gives: V gene, J gene, D gene, clone size, CDR3 DNA, CDR3 protein. A D gene is named only where the DNA matches it firmly. Clone sizes are given selectively: once, few, many, or a class where the clone is expanded.

v_gene: TRBV6-5
j_gene: TRBJ1-4
d_gene: TRBD1
abundance: .
CDR3nt: TGTGCCAGCATGGACAGGGAAACTGAAAAACTGTTTTTT
CDR3aa: CASMDRETEKLFF

v_gene: TRBV27
j_gene: TRBJ2-5
d_gene: .
abundance: .
CDR3nt: TGTGCCAGCAGTCCCTGGGTCGAGCAGCAGGGGCTAAGGCAAGAGACCCAGTACTTC
CDR3aa: CASSPWVEQQGLRQETQYF

v_gene: TRBV6-8
j_gene: TRBJ2-4
d_gene: TRBD1
abundance: .
CDR3nt: TGTGCCAGCAGACCCCCGGACAGGGGCATGGACAAAAACATTCAGTACTTC
CDR3aa: CASRPPDRGMDKNIQYF

v_gene: TRBV19
j_gene: TRBJ2-7
d_gene: .
abundance: many
CDR3nt: TGTGCCAGTAGTGTCTCAAGACACGGCAGCTACGAGCAGTACTTC
CDR3aa: CASSVSRHGSYEQYF

v_gene: TRBV24-1
j_gene: TRBJ2-7
d_gene: .
abundance: many
CDR3nt: TGTGCCACCTCCTCGACGGGTTTTCTGGCCTACGAGCAGTACTTC
CDR3aa: CATSSTGFLAYEQYF

v_gene: TRBV7-9
j_gene: TRBJ1-3
d_gene: .
abundance: many
CDR3nt: TGTGCCAGCAGAGAACCCGGGACTGTTAGCTCTGGAAACACCATATATTTT
CDR3aa: CASREPGTVSSGNTIYF

v_gene: TRBV12-3/TRBV12-4
j_gene: TRBJ1-2
d_gene: .
abundance: many
CDR3nt: TGTGCCAGCAGTTTAAGTGTGGGAAATGGCTACACCTTC
CDR3aa: CASSLSVGNGYTF

v_gene: TRBV11-2
j_gene: TRBJ2-3
d_gene: .
abundance: .
CDR3nt: TGTGCCAGCACGGCGACAGGAACCCGCACAGATACGCAGTATTTT
CDR3aa: CASTATGTRTDTQYF

v_gene: TRBV4-2
j_gene: TRBJ2-2
d_gene: TRBD1
abundance: many
CDR3nt: TGTGCCAGCAGCCCAAACCTTCCGGGACAGTGGGCCGGGGAGCTGTTTTTT
CDR3aa: CASSPNLPGQWAGELFF

v_gene: TRBV7-2
j_gene: TRBJ2-4
d_gene: TRBD2
abundance: many
CDR3nt: TGTGCCAGCAGCTTAGTAGGGACTAGCGGGGGTCCCAAAAACATTCAGTACTTC
CDR3aa: CASSLVGTSGGPKNIQYF

v_gene: TRBV15
j_gene: TRBJ2-7
d_gene: TRBD2
abundance: many
CDR3nt: TGTGCCACCAGCGCTCGGCGTGCTAGTCCGGGAGGGCGGGGGCAGTACTTC
CDR3aa: CATSARRASPGGRGQYF

v_gene: TRBV9
j_gene: TRBJ2-7
d_gene: .
abundance: .
CDR3nt: TGTGCCAGCAGCCCCCTAGAGAGAGTTACGGCCTCTGAGGACGAGCAGTACTTC
CDR3aa: CASSPLERVTASEDEQYF